What follows are 27 T cell receptor beta chains derived from one specimen sequenced in a study of shared clonotypes between healthy human individuals (TCRdb year 2020). Libraries were made using the immunoSEQ multiplex PCR assay. This is the immuneACCESS table as TCRdb keeps it, with only in-frame sequences that have V and J called. A part of the clones is gone; compared with another copy, unresolved V genes explain less than half, and the rest is unexplained. Within this sample are roughly 1,100,000 clones, with about 75% of them counted one time only. The ten most abundant clones make up about 1.5% of the sample. The sequencing input was memory CD4+ T cells sorted from blood. Read against the paper, the sample's cell subset or site label means: CD45RA-negative fraction. The receptors were gathered from a young man in good health.

The chain uses TRBV10-2 and TRBJ2-7, with 12 bases identical to TRBD2. The CDR3 has 16 amino acids. The junction had 12 bases not matched to a gene; V was cut back by 3 bases and J by 9 bases. Per germline, CDR1 WSHSY and CDR2 SAAADI. This CDR3 reads CASSDPGGTSGRPQYF. The CDR3 DNA sequence: TGCGCCAGCAGTGACCCGGGCGGGACTAGCGGGCGGCCGCAGTACTTC.

The V gene is TRBV19, the J gene TRBJ2-5; D is perhaps TRBD1 or TRBD2 (5 bases each). The CDR3 is made up of 13 amino acids. The germline V gene has CDR1 LNHDA and CDR2 SQIVND (reference sequence). The ends were cut back, 5 bases at V and 5 bases at J, with 12 bases in the middle. CDR3 DNA: TGTGCCAGTAGTGACTCGGGGCGGGAGACCCAGTACTTC. It yields the protein CASSDSGRETQYF.

This clone was recorded only once. This rearrangement joins TRBV19 to TRBJ2-2; D is uncertain. The germline gives CDR1 LNHDA, CDR2 SQIVND (reference sequence). The germline V and J ends were trimmed by 3 bases and 3 bases, with 8 bases remaining between them. CDR3 length: 14 amino acids. CDR3 residues: CASSISRYTGELFF. The CDR3 DNA sequence: TGTGCCAGTAGTATCTCGAGGTACACCGGGGAGCTGTTTTTT.

The genes are TRBV11-2 and TRBJ2-5, with a weak D call TRBD1 (6 bases). CDR3 length: 15 residues. Germline CDR1 SGHAT, CDR2 FQNNGV. V gave up 5 bases and J gave up 3 bases, with 16 bases separating them. This CDR3 reads CASSTGQKIKETQYF. The CDR3 coding sequence is TGTGCCAGCAGCACCGGACAGAAGATTAAAGAGACCCAGTACTTC.

This chain uses TRBV6-1 with TRBJ1-5, with 7 nucleotides matching TRBD1. V was pared by 5 bases and J by 3 bases, with 7 bases of the junction left unmatched. CDR1 MNHNS and CDR2 SASEGT come from the germline V gene. The CDR3 consists of 15 residues. The CDR3 spells CASSPTGANNQPQHF. DNA of the CDR3: TGTGCCAGCAGTCCCACAGGGGCAAACAATCAGCCCCAGCATTTT.

The chain joins TRBV18 to TRBJ1-2; D remains ambiguous. CDR1 and CDR2 from the germline V gene are KGHSH and LQKENI. Trimming left V 3 bases short and J 7 bases short, with 15 bases between. The CDR3 consists of 14 residues. The CDR3 here is CASSPISGGVGYTF. Written as DNA, the CDR3 is TGTGCCAGCTCACCTATCTCCGGTGGGGTTGGCTACACCTTC.

Only a few counts were recorded for this clone. The chain joins TRBV19 to TRBJ2-6; possibly TRBD1 for D (5 bases). Looked up from germline, CDR1 is LNHDA and CDR2 is SQIVND (reference sequence). This CDR3 region has 15 residues. Trimming removed 7 bases from V and 2 bases from J, with 12 bases in between. CDR3 loop: CASTGQRAGANVLTF. CDR3 in DNA: TGTGCCAGTACCGGACAACGGGCTGGGGCCAACGTCCTGACTTTC.

The gene calls are TRBV9 and TRBJ2-3; TRBD2 is a possible D gene (7 bases). Trimming stripped 6 bases from V and 2 bases from J, with 16 bases between. The germline V gene has CDR1 SGDLS and CDR2 YYNGEE. The CDR3 loop spans 15 amino acids. CDR3 in DNA: TGTGCCAGCACCGCACGGGGGGCCCACACAGATACGCAGTATTTT. Amino acids: CASTARGAHTDTQYF.

The V and J genes are TRBV5-4 and TRBJ2-5; 13 nucleotides agree with TRBD2. V lost 2 bases to trimming and J lost 6 bases; unmatched junction nucleotides: 7. The germline V gene encodes CDR1 SGHNT and CDR2 YYREEE (reference sequence). The CDR3 totals 16 residues. The CDR3 nucleotides are TGTGCCAGCAGCTTAGGACTAGCGGGAGATGGGAAGACCCAGTACTTC. Translation gives CASSLGLAGDGKTQYF.

The CDR3 nucleotides are TGCAGCGTCGGACAGGGGGCTAGCGAGCAGTACTTC. This encodes CSVGQGASEQYF. The chain recombines TRBV29-1 with TRBJ2-7, with 11 nucleotides matching TRBD1. The CDR3 sequence is 12 residues long. Trimming removed 6 bases from V and 6 bases from J; junction bases left unmatched: 4. Germline CDR1 is SQVTM and CDR2 is ANQGSEA.

The chain uses TRBV2 and TRBJ1-1; the D gene is possibly TRBD1 (6 bases). This CDR3 comprises 11 residues. Trimming cost V 8 bases and J 9 bases, with 13 bases left between them. Germline CDR1 is SNHLY and CDR2 is FYNNEI. CDR3 coding DNA: TGTGCCAGCCTCTCGGGGGCGAAAGCTTTCTTT. Its protein product is CASLSGAKAFF.

About this clone itself: Within the sample, other DNA sequences also encode this same CDR3. The rearrangement uses TRBV5-6 and TRBJ1-5; no clear D gene. V lost 1 base, J lost 4 bases, and 9 bases lay in between. Per germline, CDR1 SGHDT and CDR2 YYEEEE. The CDR3 consists of 14 residues. The CDR3 nucleotides are TGTGCCAGCAGCTTGAACAGCGGGAATCAGCCCCAGCATTTT. Its translation is CASSLNSGNQPQHF.

This chain connects TRBV9 to TRBJ2-2, with TRBD2 identical over 7 bases. V trimming: 3 bases; J trimming: 1 base; junction bases outside the gene matches: 6. CDR3 size: 16 residues. Germline CDR1 SGDLS, CDR2 YYNGEE. The DNA for the CDR3 is TGTGCCAGCAGCGCTACCGGGACTATGAACACCGGGGAGCTGTTTTTT. This encodes CASSATGTMNTGELFF.

This clone was counted a single time. The CDR3, as DNA: TGTGCCAGCAGTAAATTTAACAACAGGGGGCTTGAGCAGTACTTC. This sequence encodes CASSKFNNRGLEQYF. This chain links TRBV2 with TRBJ2-7, with TRBD1 matching over 9 bases. CDR1 SNHLY and CDR2 FYNNEI come from the germline V gene. CDR3 size: 15 residues. Unmatched junction bases numbered 12, after V lost 5 bases and J lost 7 bases.

The rearrangement uses TRBV5-1 and TRBJ2-5, with 7 bases identical to TRBD1. The germline CDR1 and CDR2 sequences are SGHRS and YFSETQ. V was pared by 5 bases and J by 3 bases, with 4 bases of the junction left unmatched. The CDR3 spans 13 residues. CDR3: CASRTGMEETQYF. CDR3 in DNA: TGCGCCAGCAGGACAGGGATGGAAGAGACCCAGTACTTC.

The chain uses TRBV5-1 and TRBJ1-1; D gene ambiguous. In germline, CDR1 is SGHRS, CDR2 YFSETQ. This CDR3 has 14 residues. Between the trimmed V and J ends, which lost 5 bases and 3 bases, there was a span of 14 bases. In DNA, the CDR3 is TGCGCCAGCAGTCCGAGAGGTGGGGACACTGAAGCTTTCTTT. As protein: CASSPRGGDTEAFF.

The V gene is TRBV10-3, the J gene TRBJ2-1; D is perhaps TRBD1 or TRBD2 (5 bases each). This CDR3 spans 12 amino acids. CDR1 is ENHRY, CDR2 SYGVKD, per germline. Trimming took 5 bases from V and 13 from J, leaving 15 bases between them. CDR3: CAISSPGTPQFF. CDR3 nucleotides: TGTGCCATCAGTTCACCCGGGACGCCCCAGTTCTTC.

As regards this clone: A much larger clone is a single base away; this may be a read error. The chain couples TRBV2 to TRBJ1-5; TRBD1 aligns across 10 bases. Germline V gene lookup returns CDR1 SNHLY and CDR2 FYNNEI. This CDR3 has 14 amino acids. V was pared by 3 bases and J by 6 bases, with 2 bases of the junction left unmatched. The CDR3 bases are TGTGCCAGCAGTGAGGGACAGGGGCTTCAGCCCCAGCATTTT. This codes for CASSEGQGLQPQHF.

This chain connects TRBV7-9 to TRBJ1-2; no firm D call. V lost 4 bases, J lost 0 bases, and 12 bases lay in between. Germline assignment: CDR1 SEHNR and CDR2 FQNEAQ (reference sequence). The CDR3 is 15 residues long. The CDR3 loop is CASSSFPGSNYGYTF. CDR3 bases: TGTGCCAGCAGCTCATTCCCGGGATCTAACTATGGCTACACCTTC.

J is TRBJ2-2 and V is TRBV7-2, with TRBD2 matching 16 bases. Per the germline V gene, CDR1 is SGHTA and CDR2 is FQGNSA. The CDR3 sequence is 14 residues long. The J segment lost 15 bases and the V segment lost 5 bases, leaving 6 bases of the junction unmatched. CDR3 nucleotide sequence: TGTGCCAGCAGCCCAGGGACTAGCGGGGGGGCCTTGTTTTTT. Translation: CASSPGTSGGALFF.

The chain employs TRBV5-1 and TRBJ2-7, with 10 bases that match TRBD1. The V segment lost 4 bases and the J segment 3 bases; nucleotides outside the gene matches: 4. The CDR3 length is 14 residues. CDR1 is SGHRS and CDR2 is YFSETQ in the germline V gene. The CDR3 DNA follows: TGCGCCAGCAGCATAGGGACAGGGGACTACGAGCAGTACTTC. Protein product: CASSIGTGDYEQYF. Based on the CDR3 plus reference TRBV5-1 and TRBJ2-7, the full variable domain is KAGVTQTPRYLIKTRGQQVTLSCSPISGHRSVSWYQQTPGQGLQFLFEYFSETQRNKGNFPGRFSGRQFSNSRSEMNVSTLELGDSALYLCASSIGTGDYEQYFGPGTRLTVT.

The rearrangement uses TRBV5-6 and TRBJ2-6; D perhaps matches TRBD2 (5 bases). V shed 5 bases and J shed 0 bases, with 12 bases lying between them. This CDR3 has 16 residues. Germline assignment: CDR1 SGHDT and CDR2 YYEEEE. The CDR3, as DNA: TGTGCCAGCAGGAGGGATCGGAACTCTGGGGCCAACGTCCTGACTTTC. Amino acid sequence: CASRRDRNSGANVLTF.

The chain has TRBV7-2 and TRBJ1-5; no clear D gene. The CDR3 sequence is 13 residues long. The germline V gene encodes CDR1 SGHTA and CDR2 FQGNSA. V was clipped by 3 bases and J by 3 bases, with 6 bases between them. This CDR3 reads CASSLQNNQPQHF. The DNA of the CDR3 is TGTGCCAGCAGCTTGCAGAACAATCAGCCCCAGCATTTT.

The chain uses TRBV2 and TRBJ2-6; a possible D gene is TRBD1 (5 bases). Per germline, CDR1 SNHLY and CDR2 FYNNEI. Trimming shortened V by 3 bases and J by 2 bases, and 14 bases separated the two germline ends. This CDR3 comprises 17 residues. The CDR3 DNA is TGTGCCAGCAGTGATCGACAGATCGATACTGGGGCCAACGTCCTGACTTTC. Amino acids: CASSDRQIDTGANVLTF. Drawing the rest from reference TRBV2 and TRBJ2-6, the complete variable domain is EPEVTQTPSHQVTQMGQEVILRCVPISNHLYFYWYRQILGQKVEFLVSFYNNEISEKSEIFDDQFSVERPDGSNFTLKIRSTKLEDSAMYFCASSDRQIDTGANVLTFGAGSRLTVL.

The chain joins TRBV10-3 to TRBJ2-1; 10 nucleotides agree with TRBD2. J gave up 7 bases and V 8 bases, and 2 bases lay outside the gene matches. The CDR3 covers 12 residues. Germline V gives CDR1 ENHRY, CDR2 SYGVKD. This CDR3 is CAIGGLANEQFF. The CDR3 DNA sequence: TGTGCCATCGGGGGACTAGCGAATGAGCAGTTCTTC.

V usage is TRBV7-2 and J usage is TRBJ2-7, with 7 bases matching TRBD2. The CDR3 has 15 amino acids. CDR1 and CDR2 (germline): SGHTA, FQGNSA. With 5 bases clipped from V and 3 bases from J, the junction kept 10 bases outside the gene matches. CDR3 bases: TGTGCCAGCAGCCCCTTAAGTGTAGCGGGCTACGAGCAGTACTTC. Amino acids: CASSPLSVAGYEQYF.

The CDR3 loop reads CASRGDAGSGYGYTF. As DNA, the CDR3 is TGCGCCAGCAGGGGGGACGCGGGTTCAGGCTATGGCTACACCTTC. The V call is TRBV5-1, the J call TRBJ1-2; possible D gene TRBD1, 5 bases. V was shortened by 5 bases and J by 4 bases, with 18 bases between the two germline ends. The length of the CDR3 is 15 residues. From germline, CDR1 is SGHRS and CDR2 YFSETQ.